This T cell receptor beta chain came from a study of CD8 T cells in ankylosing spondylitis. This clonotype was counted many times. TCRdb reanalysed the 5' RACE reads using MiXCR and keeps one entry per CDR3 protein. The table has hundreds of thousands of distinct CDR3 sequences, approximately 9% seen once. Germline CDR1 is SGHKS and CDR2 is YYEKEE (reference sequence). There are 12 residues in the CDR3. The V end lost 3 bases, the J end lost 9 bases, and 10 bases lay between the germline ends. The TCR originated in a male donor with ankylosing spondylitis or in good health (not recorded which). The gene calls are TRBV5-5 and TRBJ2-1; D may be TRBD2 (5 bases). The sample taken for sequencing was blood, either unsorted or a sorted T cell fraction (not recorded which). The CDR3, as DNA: TGTGCCAGCAGCTGGACTGCCGTTGAGCAGTTCTTC. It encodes CASSWTAVEQFF.